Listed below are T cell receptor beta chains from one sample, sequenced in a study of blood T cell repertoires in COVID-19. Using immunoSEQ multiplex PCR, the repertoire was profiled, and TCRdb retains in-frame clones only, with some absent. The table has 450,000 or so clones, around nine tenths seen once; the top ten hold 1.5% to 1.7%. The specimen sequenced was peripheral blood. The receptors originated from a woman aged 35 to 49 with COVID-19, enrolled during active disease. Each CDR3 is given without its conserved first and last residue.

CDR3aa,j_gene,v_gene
ASSPVETGRVT,TRBJ1-2,TRBV18
ASSRKGQNTEAF,TRBJ1-1,TRBV7-2
ASSQAHGMADTQY,TRBJ2-3,TRBV3-1/TRBV3-2
ASSGFRGAGELF,TRBJ2-2,TRBV7-9
ASSLEGGATQY,TRBJ2-5,TRBV11-3
ASSSVGAGNTIY,TRBJ1-3,TRBV28
ASRQDLNTEAF,TRBJ1-1,TRBV6-5
ASSEGSRQRNTEAF,TRBJ1-1,TRBV6-1
ASSPGTIRRNEQF,TRBJ2-1,TRBV7-2
ASSPRSRSDNEQF,TRBJ2-1,TRBV18
AWSVPETRPGNEQY,TRBJ2-7,TRBV30
ASSPDRTGYT,TRBJ1-2,TRBV28
AWSVWTSGTMGKDIQY,TRBJ2-4,TRBV30
ASSPMTGIEQY,TRBJ2-7,TRBV18
ASSQETTGGTGYT,TRBJ1-2,TRBV4-3
ASSPRSNQPQH,TRBJ1-5,TRBV18
ASSQTGTALYEQY,TRBJ2-7,TRBV6-5
ASSPPLGTNAF,TRBJ1-1,TRBV18
ASSLDRGSGETQY,TRBJ2-5,TRBV6-8
ASSIGVGDYGYT,TRBJ1-2,TRBV4-3
ASSLRGGNEQF,TRBJ2-1,TRBV7-2
ASSLGGGPTDTQY,TRBJ2-3,TRBV7-3
AWSVIGTGVGAF,TRBJ1-1,TRBV30
ATTGTGDHTQY,TRBJ2-3,TRBV5-4
ASSQGDLSTEAF,TRBJ1-1,TRBV4-3
ASSLGRAAEAF,TRBJ1-1,TRBV7-2
ASSLADRARGYT,TRBJ1-2,TRBV7-9
ASSLEGPGETQY,TRBJ2-5,TRBV5-4
SVEDRGAAF,TRBJ1-1,TRBV29-1
ASSYHETQY,TRBJ2-5,TRBV6-6
AGRQSNQPQH,TRBJ1-5,TRBV28
ASSPGTGEPQH,TRBJ1-5,TRBV3-1/TRBV3-2
ASSLSGWDRGTGELF,TRBJ2-2,TRBV27
ASSHGDTSYEQY,TRBJ2-7,TRBV7-2
ASSSLTENYGYT,TRBJ1-2,TRBV5-6
ATSRDRTRTGIYGYT,TRBJ1-2,TRBV15
ASSLGGGINNSPLH,TRBJ1-6,TRBV5-1
ASSPGLGDNQPQH,TRBJ1-5,TRBV5-1
ASSFKREGRGETQY,TRBJ2-5,TRBV5-4
ASSLYGKSGNTIY,TRBJ1-3,TRBV27
ASSQSTGTEAF,TRBJ1-1,TRBV7-3
ASSQTGLEPQH,TRBJ1-5,TRBV7-9
ASSIQTGTTEAF,TRBJ1-1,TRBV5-4
ASSPLDRGRDGSPLH,TRBJ1-6,TRBV18
ASSRGLAVEQY,TRBJ2-7,TRBV11-2
ASSRSDRGSYEQY,TRBJ2-7,TRBV7-2
ASSEGVIANTEAF,TRBJ1-1,TRBV5-1
ASSQSHSNYGYT,TRBJ1-2,TRBV9
SVVPASGGDLKQF,TRBJ2-1,TRBV29-1